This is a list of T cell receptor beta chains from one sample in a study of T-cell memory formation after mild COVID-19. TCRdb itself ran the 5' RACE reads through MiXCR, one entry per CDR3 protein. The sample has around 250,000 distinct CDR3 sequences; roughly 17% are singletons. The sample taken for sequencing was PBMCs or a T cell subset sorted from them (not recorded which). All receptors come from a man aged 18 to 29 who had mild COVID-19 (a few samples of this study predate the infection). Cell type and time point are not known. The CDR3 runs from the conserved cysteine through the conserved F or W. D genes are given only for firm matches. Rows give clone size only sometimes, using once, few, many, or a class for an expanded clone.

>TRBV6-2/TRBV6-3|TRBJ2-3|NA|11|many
TGTGCCAGCAGTGCCACAGATACGCAGTATTTT
CASSATDTQYF
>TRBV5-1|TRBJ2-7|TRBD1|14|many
TGCGCCAGCAGCCCCGGGACAGGGGTTGCGCAGCAGTACTTC
CASSPGTGVAQQYF
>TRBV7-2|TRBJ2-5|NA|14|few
TGTGCCAGCAGCTTATGGCTAGCTTCAGAGACCCAGTACTTC
CASSLWLASETQYF
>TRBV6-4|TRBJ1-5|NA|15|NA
TGTGCCAGCTTAAGGGCGGGGGGCCACAATCAGCCCCAGCATTTT
CASLRAGGHNQPQHF
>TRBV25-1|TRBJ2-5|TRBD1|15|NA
TGTGCCAGCAGTGAATTGGGACAGGGGAAAGAGACCCAGTACTTC
CASSELGQGKETQYF
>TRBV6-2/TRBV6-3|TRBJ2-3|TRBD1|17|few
TGTGCCAGCAGTTGGGACAGGGAGAGAGGGATGCCAGATACGCAGTATTTT
CASSWDRERGMPDTQYF
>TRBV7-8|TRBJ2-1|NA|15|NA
TGTGCCAGCAGCAGAGACTACCGGGACTACAATGAGCAGTTCTTC
CASSRDYRDYNEQFF
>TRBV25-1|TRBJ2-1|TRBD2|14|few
TGTGCCAGCAGTGTCAGCGGGGGGGCTAATGAGCAGTTCTTC
CASSVSGGANEQFF
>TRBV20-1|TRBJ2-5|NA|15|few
TGCAGTGCTAGAGGGCAGGGAGGAGGACAAGAGACCCAGTACTTC
CSARGQGGGQETQYF
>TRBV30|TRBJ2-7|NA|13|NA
TGTGCCTGGGGACAGCGGATTACCTACGAGCAGTACTTC
CAWGQRITYEQYF
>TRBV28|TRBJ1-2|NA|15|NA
TGTGCCAGCACCCTCGTGCGGGGGGGGGCAGGAGGCTACACCTTC
CASTLVRGGAGGYTF
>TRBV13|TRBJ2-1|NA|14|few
TGTGCCAGCAGCTTAGTTTCAGGGGGGAATGAGCAGTTCTTC
CASSLVSGGNEQFF
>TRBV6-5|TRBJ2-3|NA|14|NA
TGTGCCAGCAGTTCAGCCCTTGGTACAGATACGCAGTATTTT
CASSSALGTDTQYF
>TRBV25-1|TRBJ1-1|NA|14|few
TGTGCCAGCAGTGAACGGGACATTCTGGGTTCGGCTTTCTTT
CASSERDILGSAFF
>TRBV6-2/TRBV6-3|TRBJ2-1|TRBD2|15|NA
TGTGCCAGCAGTCCGCCAAGCGGGGGGGCCTATGAGCAGTTCTTC
CASSPPSGGAYEQFF
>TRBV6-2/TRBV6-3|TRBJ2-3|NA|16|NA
TGTGCCAGCAGTCCCCTGACTTGGGAAAGCACAGATACGCAGTATTTT
CASSPLTWESTDTQYF
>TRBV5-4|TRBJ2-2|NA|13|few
TGTGCCAGCAGCACTCAGAACACCGGGGAGCTGTTTTTT
CASSTQNTGELFF
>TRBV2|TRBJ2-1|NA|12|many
TGTGCCAGCAGTTCGTCGGACGTAGGGCAGTTCTTC
CASSSSDVGQFF
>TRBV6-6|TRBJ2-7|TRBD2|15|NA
TGTGCCAGCATTACCGTCGGGGGGGCCGACTCTGAGCAGTACTTC
CASITVGGADSEQYF
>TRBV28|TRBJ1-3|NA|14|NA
TGTGCCAGCAGTTGGGGGACCTCTGGAAACACCATATATTTT
CASSWGTSGNTIYF
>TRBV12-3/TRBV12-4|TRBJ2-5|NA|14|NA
TGTGCCAGCAGTCGAAGGGGCCGGCAAGAGACCCAGTACTTC
CASSRRGRQETQYF
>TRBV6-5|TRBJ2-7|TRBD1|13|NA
TGTGCCAGCAGTTACTCGGGGACAGGGGCCGTCTTCTTC
CASSYSGTGAVFF
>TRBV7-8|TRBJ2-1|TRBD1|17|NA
TGTGCCAGCAGCTTATTGGGACAGAGTCGCTCCTACAATGAGCAGTTCTTC
CASSLLGQSRSYNEQFF
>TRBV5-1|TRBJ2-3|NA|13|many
TGCGCCAGCAGCTTGCCCGGGGGAGATACGCAGTATTTT
CASSLPGGDTQYF
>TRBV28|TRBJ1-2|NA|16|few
TGTGCCAGCAGTTTTTATCTCCCCTCTCTGGTCCATGGCTACACCTTC
CASSFYLPSLVHGYTF
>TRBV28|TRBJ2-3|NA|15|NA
TGTGCCAGCAGTTTAACCGGGACACCTCCGGATACGCAGTATTTT
CASSLTGTPPDTQYF
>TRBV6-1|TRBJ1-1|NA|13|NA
TGTGCCAGCAGATCTCACGCAAACACTGAAGCTTTCTTT
CASRSHANTEAFF
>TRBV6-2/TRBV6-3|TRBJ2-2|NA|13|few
TGTGCCAGCATGAGGGAGAACACCGGGGAGCTGTTTTTT
CASMRENTGELFF
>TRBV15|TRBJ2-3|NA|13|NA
TGTGCCACCAGCAGTTTTAGCACAGATACGCAGTATTTT
CATSSFSTDTQYF
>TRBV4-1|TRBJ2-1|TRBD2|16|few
TGCGCCAGCAGCCAAGGGCTAGCGGACTCCTACAATGAGCAGTTCTTC
CASSQGLADSYNEQFF
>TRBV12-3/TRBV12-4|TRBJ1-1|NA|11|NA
TGTGCCAGCAGTTTAGGGGTGGGAGCTTTCTTT
CASSLGVGAFF
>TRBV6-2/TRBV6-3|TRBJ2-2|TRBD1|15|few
TGTGCCAGCAGTCCCCGGGACAGGGTTACCGGGGAGCTGTTTTTT
CASSPRDRVTGELFF
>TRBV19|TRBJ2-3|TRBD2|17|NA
TGTGCCAGTAGTATCCTTCTAGCGGGAGGCCCAGCCTATACGCAGTATTTT
CASSILLAGGPAYTQYF
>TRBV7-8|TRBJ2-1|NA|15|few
TGTGCCAGCAGCTATCAAGACAGAACCTACAATGAGCAGTTCTTC
CASSYQDRTYNEQFF
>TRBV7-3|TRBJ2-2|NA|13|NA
TGTGCCAGCAGCTTATCAGCTACCGGGGAGCTGTTTTTT
CASSLSATGELFF
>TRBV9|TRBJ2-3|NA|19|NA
TGTGCCAGCAGCGTAGGCGCGACTAGGTGGCCAAAAAGCACAGATACGCAGTATTTT
CASSVGATRWPKSTDTQYF
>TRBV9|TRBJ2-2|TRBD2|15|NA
TGTGCCAGCAGCGTAGGGCTAGCGGGCACCGGGGAGCTGTTTTTT
CASSVGLAGTGELFF
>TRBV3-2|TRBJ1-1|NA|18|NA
TGTGCCAGCAGCCAAGATTACCCAATGGACAGTCCCTACACTGAAGCTTTCTTT
CASSQDYPMDSPYTEAFF
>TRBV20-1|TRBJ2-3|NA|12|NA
TGCAGTGCTAGCCCCTCGACAGATACGCAGTATTTT
CSASPSTDTQYF
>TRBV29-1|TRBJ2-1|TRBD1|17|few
TGCAGCCCTATGACAGGGGTGCCTTCCCGGGTTAACAATGAGCAGTTCTTC
CSPMTGVPSRVNNEQFF
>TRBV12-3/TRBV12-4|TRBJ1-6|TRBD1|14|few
TGTGCCAGCAGTCTAGACAGGGGTGCCTCACCCCTCCACTTT
CASSLDRGASPLHF
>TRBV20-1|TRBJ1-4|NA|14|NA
TGCAGTGCTATCAACCCAGGGAGACGTGAAAAACTGTTTTTT
CSAINPGRREKLFF
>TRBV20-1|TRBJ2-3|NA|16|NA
TGCAGTGCTAGGGGCGGGGGCTCAGCACGCACAGATACGCAGTATTTT
CSARGGGSARTDTQYF
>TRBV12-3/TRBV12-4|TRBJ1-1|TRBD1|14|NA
TGTGCCAGCAGTAACGGACAGGGCCGAACTGAAGCTTTCTTT
CASSNGQGRTEAFF
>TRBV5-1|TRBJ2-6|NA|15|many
TGCGCCAGCAGCAAGGACCCCTCTGGGGCCAACGTCCTGACTTTC
CASSKDPSGANVLTF
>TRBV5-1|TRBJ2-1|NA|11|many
TGCGCCAGCAGCAGGGAGAATGAGCAGTTCTTC
CASSRENEQFF
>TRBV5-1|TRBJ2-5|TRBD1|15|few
TGCGCCAGCCTGGACAGGGGATCTTTGGAAGAGACCCAGTACTTC
CASLDRGSLEETQYF
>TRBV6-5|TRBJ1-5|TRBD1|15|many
TGTGCCAGCAGTTCATCCTACAGGGGGTATCAGCCCCAGCATTTT
CASSSSYRGYQPQHF
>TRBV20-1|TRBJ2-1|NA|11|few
TGCGGAACTAGCAGTTACAATGAGCAGTTCTTC
CGTSSYNEQFF
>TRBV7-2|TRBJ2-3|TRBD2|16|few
TGTGCCAGCAGCTTAGGACGAAGCGGGGGATCAGATACGCAGTATTTT
CASSLGRSGGSDTQYF
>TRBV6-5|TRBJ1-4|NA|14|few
TGTGCCAGCAGTATTGGACTTTCAAATGAAAAACTGTTTTTT
CASSIGLSNEKLFF
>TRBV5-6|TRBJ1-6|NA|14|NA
TGTGCCAGCAGCTTGTTGGGCACCGAGGGGGACCTCCACTTT
CASSLLGTEGDLHF
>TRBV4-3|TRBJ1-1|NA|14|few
TGCGCCAGCAGCCAAGCGTCAGTGAACACTGAAGCTTTCTTT
CASSQASVNTEAFF
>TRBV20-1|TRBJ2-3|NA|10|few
TGCAGTGCCGGTCCAGATACGCAGTATTTT
CSAGPDTQYF
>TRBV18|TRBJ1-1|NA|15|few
TGTGCCAGCTCACCACCGCCCATGGGGAACACTGAAGCTTTCTTT
CASSPPPMGNTEAFF
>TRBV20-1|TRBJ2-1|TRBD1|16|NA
TGCAGTGCTAGAAGGAAAACAGGGGGCGTTCTGAATGAGCAGTTCTTC
CSARRKTGGVLNEQFF
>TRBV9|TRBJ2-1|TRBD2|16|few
TGTGCCAGCAGCTCCCCCGGGACTAGCGGTTACAATGAGCAGTTCTTC
CASSSPGTSGYNEQFF